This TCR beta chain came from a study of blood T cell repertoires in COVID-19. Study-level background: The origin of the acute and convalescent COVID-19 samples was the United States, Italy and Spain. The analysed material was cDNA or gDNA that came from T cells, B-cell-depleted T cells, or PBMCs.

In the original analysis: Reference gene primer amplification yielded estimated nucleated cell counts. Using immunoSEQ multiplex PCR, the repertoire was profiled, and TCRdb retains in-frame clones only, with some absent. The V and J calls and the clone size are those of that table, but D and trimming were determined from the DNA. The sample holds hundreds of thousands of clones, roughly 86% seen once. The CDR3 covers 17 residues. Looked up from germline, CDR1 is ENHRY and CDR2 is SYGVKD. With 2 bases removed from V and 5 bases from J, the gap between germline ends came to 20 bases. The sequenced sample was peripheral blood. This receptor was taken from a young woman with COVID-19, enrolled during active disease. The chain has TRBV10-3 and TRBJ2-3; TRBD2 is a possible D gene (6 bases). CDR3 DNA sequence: TGTGCCATCAGTGAGCTTTCGAGCGGGTCGGGGAGAGATACGCAGTATTTT. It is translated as CAISELSSGSGRDTQYF.